The 31 T cell receptor beta chains given below trace back to one sample, sequenced in a study of blood T cell repertoires in COVID-19. The assay was immunoSEQ multiplex PCR, and TCRdb's table has in-frame clones only and misses some. The data contain about 320,000 clones, less than 85% of them singletons. The sample comprised PBMCs or T cells enriched from blood (not recorded which). The receptor set was obtained from a woman in her thirties who had been exposed to COVID-19.

The chain recombines TRBV15 with TRBJ2-5; no reliable D call. V lost 0 bases to trimming and J lost 2 bases, with 4 bases between them. This CDR3 comprises 13 residues. CDR1 and CDR2 (germline): LNHNV, YYDKDF (reference sequence). The CDR3 is CATSRDPQETQYF. CDR3 coding DNA: TGTGCCACCAGCAGAGATCCACAAGAGACCCAGTACTTC.

The chain carries TRBV7-2 and TRBJ2-7, with D perhaps matching TRBD2 (5 bases). From germline, CDR1 is SGHTA and CDR2 FQGNSA. CDR3 size: 15 residues. Between the trimmed V and J ends, which lost 1 base and 2 bases, there was a span of 12 bases. The CDR3 DNA reads as TGTGCCAGCAGCTTAGGGTCGGGGAAGGCCTACGAGCAGTACTTC. Translation gives CASSLGSGKAYEQYF.

The table lists this clone with a count of one. J is TRBJ2-7 and V is TRBV11-3; D is unclear. CDR3 length: 13 residues. V shed 0 bases and J shed 7 bases, with 10 bases lying between them. Germline values: CDR1 SGHNT, CDR2 YENEEA. The CDR3 region has the DNA TGTGCCAGCAGCTTAGATGCCGAGAAGGAGCAGTACTTC. Amino acid sequence: CASSLDAEKEQYF. Using reference TRBV11-3 and TRBJ2-7 for the parts outside the CDR3, the full variable domain is EAGVVQSPRYKIIEKKQPVAFWCNPISGHNTLYWYLQNLGQGPELLIRYENEEAVDDSQLPKDRFSAERLKGVDSTLKIQPAELGDSAVYLCASSLDAEKEQYFGPGTRLTVT.

The chain uses TRBV14 and TRBJ2-7, with D maybe TRBD1 (6 bases). V lost 1 base and J 2 bases, leaving 21 bases between the germline ends. Germline V gene lookup returns CDR1 SGHDN and CDR2 FVKESK. The CDR3 sequence is 18 residues long. CDR3 in amino acids: CASSQGRTVSWKTYEQYF. The CDR3 DNA follows: TGTGCCAGCAGCCAAGGCAGGACAGTGAGCTGGAAGACCTACGAGCAGTACTTC.

The chain carries TRBV10-3 and TRBJ2-7; 9 nucleotides match TRBD1. The CDR3 consists of 13 residues. With 7 bases clipped from V and 5 bases from J, the junction kept 6 bases outside the gene matches. Germline CDR1 ENHRY, CDR2 SYGVKD. CDR3 sequence: CAIKGTGLDEQYF. The CDR3 DNA sequence: TGTGCCATCAAGGGGACAGGGCTAGACGAGCAGTACTTC.

This chain joins TRBV6-6 and TRBJ2-1; D might be TRBD2 (6 bases). The length of the CDR3 is 14 residues. CDR1 and CDR2 (germline): MNHNY, SVGAGI (reference sequence). Trimming took 6 bases from V and 4 from J, leaving 13 bases between them. CDR3 sequence (DNA): TGTGCCAGCAGCCGAACGGGGGTTTACAATGAGCAGTTCTTC. It encodes CASSRTGVYNEQFF.

This sequence joins TRBV27 and TRBJ1-5, with D uncertain. Germline V gene sequence: CDR1 MNHEY, CDR2 SMNVEV (reference sequence). V lost 3 bases and J 0 bases, leaving 6 bases between the germline ends. The CDR3 runs to 14 residues. This CDR3 reads CASSFSSSNQPQHF. In DNA form, the CDR3 reads TGTGCCAGCAGTTTTTCCAGTAGCAATCAGCCCCAGCATTTT.

V gene TRBV7-2 combines with J gene TRBJ2-7; a weak D match, TRBD1 (5 bases). CDR1 is SGHTA and CDR2 is FQGNSA in the germline V gene. This CDR3 is 15 amino acids long. The V and J ends lost 4 bases and 1 base respectively, with 14 bases between them. CDR3 sequence: CASSSPGALSYEQYF. CDR3 in DNA: TGTGCCAGCAGCTCCCCTGGGGCTTTGTCCTACGAGCAGTACTTC.

V usage is TRBV19 and J usage is TRBJ2-7, with 8 bases lining up with TRBD1. Trimming at V came to 5 bases and at J to 4 bases, leaving 10 bases not matched to a gene. Per germline, CDR1 LNHDA and CDR2 SQIVND (reference sequence). CDR3 length: 15 amino acids. CDR3 in amino acids: CASSRTFDRGYEQYF. DNA for the CDR3: TGTGCCAGTAGTCGAACCTTCGACAGGGGTTACGAGCAGTACTTC.

The gene calls are TRBV5-6 and TRBJ1-5; D is perhaps TRBD1 (5 bases). V was shortened by 4 bases and J by 4 bases, with 12 bases between the two germline ends. This CDR3 region has 14 residues. Germline V gene data show CDR1 as SGHDT and CDR2 as YYEEEE. The CDR3 nucleotides read TGTGCCAGCAGCCAAATCGACAGTAATCAGCCCCAGCATTTT. Translation gives CASSQIDSNQPQHF.

The chain joins TRBV9 to TRBJ2-3; TRBD1 aligns across 10 bases. The germline CDR1 and CDR2 sequences are SGDLS and YYNGEE. V shed 5 bases, J shed 2 bases, and the junction held 8 bases outside the gene matches. This CDR3 spans 16 amino acids. The CDR3 loop reads CASRATGTGVTDTQYF. The CDR3 coding sequence is TGTGCCAGCAGAGCTACCGGGACAGGGGTCACAGATACGCAGTATTTT.

J is TRBJ2-5 and V is TRBV14, with D uncertain. V was pared by 1 base and J by 5 bases, with 5 bases between. The CDR3 covers 12 residues. Germline CDR1 and CDR2: SGHDN and FVKESK. Here the CDR3 reads CASSQVRETQYF. The CDR3 DNA reads as TGTGCCAGCAGCCAAGTCAGGGAGACCCAGTACTTC.

The chain links TRBV5-5 to TRBJ2-1, with a tentative D call TRBD1 (6 bases). V was trimmed by 0 bases and J by 7 bases, leaving 11 bases between them. CDR3 length: 14 amino acids. Germline assignment: CDR1 SGHKS and CDR2 YYEKEE (reference sequence). CDR3 sequence: CASSLGQGMNEQFF. CDR3 sequence (DNA): TGTGCCAGCAGCTTGGGGCAGGGGATGAATGAGCAGTTCTTC. Combining the CDR3 with reference TRBV5-5 and TRBJ2-1 gives the whole variable domain DAGVTQSPTHLIKTRGQQVTLRCSPISGHKSVSWYQQVLGQGPQFIFQYYEKEERGRGNFPDRFSARQFPNYSSELNVNALLLGDSALYLCASSLGQGMNEQFFGPGTRLTVL.

The sample holds a few counts of this clone. The chain employs TRBV5-6 and TRBJ2-2, with a tentative D call TRBD1 (6 bases). Trimming took 4 bases from V and 9 from J, leaving 16 bases between them. CDR1 and CDR2 (germline): SGHDT, YYEEEE. This CDR3 is 14 amino acids long. The CDR3 bases are TGTGCCAGCAGCCTAGGTACAGGGCACCGGGAGCTGTTTTTT. Its translation is CASSLGTGHRELFF.

This chain links TRBV4-1 with TRBJ2-7, with 7 bases that match TRBD2. The germline V gene encodes CDR1 MGHRA and CDR2 YSYEKL. The CDR3 spans 16 residues. The J segment lost 9 bases and the V segment lost 1 base, leaving 15 bases of the junction unmatched. The CDR3 DNA reads TGCGCCAGCAGCCAAGTTCGTCGGGACTACCCCCTTTGGCAGTACTTC. This gives the protein CASSQVRRDYPLWQYF.

V and J are TRBV7-9 and TRBJ2-1; D gene unclear. This CDR3 is 13 amino acids long. CDR1 is SEHNR, CDR2 FQNEAQ, per germline (reference sequence). V lost 5 bases to trimming and J lost 5 bases, with 10 bases between them. The CDR3 reads CASSARGNNEQFF. DNA for the CDR3: TGTGCCAGCAGCGCGAGAGGAAACAATGAGCAGTTCTTC.

Written as DNA, the CDR3 is TGTGCCAGCAATGGTTACGACAGGGAGAGGACAGATACGCAGTATTTT. It encodes CASNGYDRERTDTQYF. This chain links TRBV2 with TRBJ2-3; 7 nucleotides match TRBD1. The germline V gene has CDR1 SNHLY and CDR2 FYNNEI. The CDR3 is 16 residues long. V trimming: 7 bases; J trimming: 3 bases; junction bases outside the gene matches: 13.

DNA of the CDR3: TGTGCCACCTTCTGGACTAGCGTCGACACCGGGGAGCTGTTTTTT. Translated, it gives CATFWTSVDTGELFF. This chain connects TRBV7-9 to TRBJ2-2, with 9 bases fitting TRBD2. CDR3 length equals 15 residues. Germline assignment: CDR1 SEHNR and CDR2 FQNEAQ (reference sequence). V lost 10 bases, J lost 3 bases, and 9 bases stayed unmatched.

This clone was found a few times. This rearrangement joins TRBV3-1 (or the pseudogene TRBV3-2) to TRBJ1-6; D gene uncertain. V was shortened by 1 base and J by 5 bases, with 9 bases between the two germline ends. This CDR3 comprises 15 residues. Germline V CDR1 and CDR2: LGHDT, YNNKEL (reference sequence). The CDR3 here is CASSQGRGHNSPLHF. DNA for the CDR3: TGTGCCAGCAGCCAAGGGCGGGGTCATAATTCACCCCTCCACTTT.

V and J are TRBV29-1 and TRBJ1-1; unclear D gene. Trimming removed 7 bases at V and 5 bases at J, with 11 bases between. The CDR3 has 11 residues. Germline V lookup: CDR1 SQVTM, CDR2 ANQGSEA. CDR3 protein: CSGRVGTEAFF. The CDR3 nucleotides read TGCAGCGGGCGAGTCGGGACTGAAGCTTTCTTT.

This clone occurred a few times. The chain has TRBV11-1 and TRBJ1-4; D is undetermined. Trimming stripped 5 bases from V and 2 bases from J, with 9 bases between. CDR3 length: 14 amino acids. Germline V CDR1 and CDR2: SGHAT, FQDESV (reference sequence). CDR3 coding DNA: TGTGCCAGCAGCCAGCGTCAGACTAATGAAAAACTGTTTTTT. As protein: CASSQRQTNEKLFF.

The chain couples TRBV3-1 (or the pseudogene TRBV3-2) to TRBJ1-5, with D hard to call. The CDR3 totals 15 residues. From germline, CDR1 is LGHDT and CDR2 YNNKEL (reference sequence). Trimming cost V 0 bases and J 5 bases, with 11 bases left between them. The CDR3 DNA reads as TGTGCCAGCAGCCAAGATAGTAACAGTTATCAGCCCCAGCATTTT. This translates into CASSQDSNSYQPQHF.

This clone has just one count. CDR3 nucleotide sequence: TGTGCCAGCAGTGAAGCTTCGGGGAAAGTAGATACGCAGTATTTT. Its translation: CASSEASGKVDTQYF. The genes are TRBV2 and TRBJ2-3, with D perhaps TRBD2 (5 bases). CDR3 size: 15 residues. V was clipped by 0 bases and J by 5 bases, with 12 bases between them. CDR1 and CDR2 from the germline V gene are SNHLY and FYNNEI.

This chain joins TRBV18 and TRBJ1-5; TRBD1 matches 9 bases. Germline V lookup: CDR1 KGHSH, CDR2 LQKENI. The CDR3 is 16 residues long. V lost 1 base to trimming and J lost 7 bases; unmatched junction nucleotides: 8. As DNA, the CDR3 is TGTGCCAGCTCACCACTGGACAGGGGCGCGGGACAGCCCCAGCATTTT. It translates to CASSPLDRGAGQPQHF.

The chain joins TRBV11-1 to TRBJ1-2; 9 nucleotides match TRBD1. CDR1 and CDR2 from the germline V gene are SGHAT and FQDESV (reference sequence). There are 15 residues in the CDR3. V shed 4 bases, J shed 3 bases, and the junction held 6 bases outside the gene matches. The CDR3 loop reads CASSSSGTGHYGYTF. CDR3 DNA: TGTGCCAGCAGCTCGTCCGGGACAGGGCACTATGGCTACACCTTC.

This clone came up a few times. The chain carries TRBV11-2 and TRBJ1-5, with 9 bases identical to TRBD1. This CDR3 has 14 residues. Germline CDR1 is SGHAT and CDR2 is FQNNGV. V gave up 5 bases and J gave up 5 bases; unmatched junction bases: 4. CDR3 region: CASSQDRGDQPQHF. The CDR3 DNA follows: TGTGCCAGCAGCCAGGACAGGGGAGATCAGCCCCAGCATTTT. Complete variable domain (other parts from reference TRBV11-2 and TRBJ1-5): EAGVAQSPRYKIIEKRQSVAFWCNPISGHATLYWYQQILGQGPKLLIQFQNNGVVDDSQLPKDRFSAERLKGVDSTLKIQPAKLEDSAVYLCASSQDRGDQPQHFGDGTRLSIL.

The rearrangement uses TRBV30 and TRBJ2-7; 7 bases match TRBD2. Per germline, CDR1 GTSNPN and CDR2 SVGIG (reference sequence). The V and J ends lost 0 bases and 4 bases, in that order; junction bases with no gene match: 6. The CDR3 sequence is 14 residues long. CDR3 sequence: CAWSVLAASYEQYF. The CDR3 DNA reads TGTGCCTGGAGTGTCCTAGCGGCAAGTTACGAGCAGTACTTC.

This clone was seen just once. The chain recombines TRBV7-3 with TRBJ2-2, with a weak D call TRBD2 (6 bases). CDR3 length: 16 residues. CDR1 SGHTA and CDR2 FQGTGA come from the germline V gene. The V end was cut by 2 bases, the J end by 2 bases, with 12 bases between. The CDR3 DNA is TGTGCCAGCAGCTTATCACGGGGGATCAACACCGGGGAGCTGTTTTTT. It is translated as CASSLSRGINTGELFF. Filled out from reference TRBV7-3 and TRBJ2-2, the complete variable domain reads GAGVSQTPSNKVTEKGKYVELRCDPISGHTALYWYRQSLGQGPEFLIYFQGTGAADDSGLPNDRFFAVRPEGSVSTLKIQRTERGDSAVYLCASSLSRGINTGELFFGEGSRLTVL.

V gene TRBV25-1 combines with J gene TRBJ2-1; 11 bases are a match to TRBD2. The CDR3 contains 18 residues. CDR1 is MGHDK, CDR2 SYGVNS, per germline. V shed 0 bases and J 4 bases; nucleotides not matched to a gene: 8. The CDR3 is CASSEYGVAGGLYNEQFF. DNA of the CDR3: TGTGCCAGCAGTGAATACGGAGTAGCGGGAGGGTTATACAATGAGCAGTTCTTC.

J is TRBJ2-2 and V is TRBV19; tentatively, D is TRBD2 (7 bases). The germline CDR1 and CDR2 sequences are LNHDA and SQIVND (reference sequence). Trimming took 2 bases from V and 4 from J, leaving 17 bases between them. The CDR3 spans 17 residues. The DNA for the CDR3 is TGTGCCAGTAGTATAAGGGCTCGGGGGGCGGGCACCGGGGAGCTGTTTTTT. As protein: CASSIRARGAGTGELFF.

The chain couples TRBV5-1 to TRBJ1-5, with D possibly matching TRBD1 (6 bases). The CDR3 covers 14 residues. Germline V gives CDR1 SGHRS, CDR2 YFSETQ. V lost 3 bases and J lost 4, with 11 bases in between. CDR3 sequence reads: CASSSGGQNQPQHF. DNA of the CDR3: TGCGCCAGCAGCTCCGGGGGGCAAAATCAGCCCCAGCATTTT.